The sequence of this TCR beta chain was determined in a study of T cell repertoires in cytomegalovirus infection. Using its own MiXCR run on the reads, TCRdb lists one record per CDR3 protein. The data hold tens of thousands of distinct CDR3 sequences, with about 4.2% observed a single time. This clonotype was recorded at least ten times. The antigen remains unidentified. Study observations and caveats: Carriage of CMV together with the relevant HLA was identifiable through cumulative public TCR beta family frequency.

This CDR3 has 14 residues. Per germline, CDR1 SEHNR and CDR2 FQNEAQ (reference sequence). Trimming shortened V by 0 bases and J by 7 bases, and 10 bases separated the two germline ends. This chain uses TRBV7-9 with TRBJ1-5, with unresolved D. Source material: PBMCs. This sequence was found in a human donor in good health (CMV status not recorded). Some clones in this sample may be carry-over from other donors' samples. CDR3 sequence reads: CASSLAGSGQPQHF. CDR3 coding DNA: TGTGCCAGCAGCTTAGCAGGGTCGGGCCAGCCCCAGCATTTT.